This note documents a single TCR beta chain sequence. Its antigen has not been determined. Base quality data are lacking; no much larger clone is found one base away. The method was RT-PCR. The sample was run on an Illumina HiSeq 2500. In-frame beta chains were kept once TCRdb had trimmed the public reads at Q25 with fastp and called clones with MiXCR. Identical CDR3 protein sequences are pooled into one entry, listed with their most common genes and DNA. The table for this sample lists approximately 20,000 distinct CDR3 sequences; 65% to 75% of them were counted only once. The ten largest clones capture approximately 2.2% of the sample. This record belongs to a study of yellow fever vaccine responses in identical twins (dated by TCRdb to 2016 to 2019). Study-level background: The study precisely tracked vaccine-responding T cell clones in identical twins.

CDR1 SGHVS and CDR2 FNYEAQ are derived from the germline V gene. Trimming removed 1 base from V and 6 bases from J, leaving 7 bases between the germline ends. The CDR3 starts with the cysteine, ends with the phenylalanine, and has 13 residues. Of the read, only the CDR3 DNA is kept; its 39 bases are in frame from base 1. What the work shows at the level of the full study, not this receptor alone: According to the authors, the vaccine-induced T cell response in identical twins seemed to be partly convergent and partly specific to each individual.

This chain is built from TRBV7-6 and TRBJ2-1; TRBD2 is perhaps the D gene, given 5 matching bases. The sequenced sample was T cells from blood (PBMCs), unsorted or a sorted subset (not recorded which), obtained before or after yellow fever vaccination (not recorded which). The sequence was obtained from a woman between 18 and 29 years old who received the yellow fever vaccine. Donor details come from another sample of the same person, matched by shared clones. The CDR3 protein sequence reads: CASSLGAVNEQFF. DNA sequence: TGTGCCAGCAGCTTAGGAGCGGTCAATGAGCAGTTCTTC.